Listed below are T cell receptor beta chains from one sample, sequenced in a study of breast tumors, draining lymph nodes, adjacent tissues. Via MiXCR, TCRdb re-called the multiplex PCR reads, giving one row per CDR3 protein. This sample has some 97,000 distinct CDR3 sequences, with approximately 22% found just once. The sample was axillary lymph node tissue. The source is a female donor with breast cancer. Some clones in this sample may be carry-over from other donors' samples. Each CDR3 is given with its conserved first and last residue. The order of the fields is D gene, clone size, J gene, V gene, CDR3 DNA, CDR3 protein. The D gene is left open where the match is weak. Size is omitted from some rows. Given values are once, few, many or a class for expanded clones.

d_call: -
clone_size: once
j_call: TRBJ2-1
v_call: TRBV7-7
cdr3_nt: TGTGCTAGCAGCTCCCGATACCTTAGTGAGCAGTTCTTC
cdr3_aa: CASSSRYLSEQFF

d_call: -
clone_size: many
j_call: TRBJ2-5
v_call: TRBV5-1
cdr3_nt: TGCGCCAGCAGCCCTAACGCACCGCAAGAGACCCAGTACTTC
cdr3_aa: CASSPNAPQETQYF

d_call: TRBD1
clone_size: many
j_call: TRBJ1-4
v_call: TRBV6-1
cdr3_nt: TGTGCCAGCAGTGCGACAGGGATGGGGGAAAAACTGTTTTTT
cdr3_aa: CASSATGMGEKLFF

d_call: -
clone_size: -
j_call: TRBJ1-1
v_call: TRBV3-1
cdr3_nt: TGTGCCAGCAGCCAAGAAAAGGAGGCAGCCGAAGCTTTCTTT
cdr3_aa: CASSQEKEAAEAFF

d_call: TRBD1
clone_size: many
j_call: TRBJ2-1
v_call: TRBV19
cdr3_nt: TGTGCCAGAACAGGGACAGGAGGGTACAATGAGCAGTTCTTC
cdr3_aa: CARTGTGGYNEQFF

d_call: TRBD2
clone_size: many
j_call: TRBJ2-1
v_call: TRBV9
cdr3_nt: TGTGCCAGCAGCGTAGACGCGGGGGGATTCAATGAGCAGTTCTTC
cdr3_aa: CASSVDAGGFNEQFF

d_call: -
clone_size: -
j_call: TRBJ2-7
v_call: TRBV9
cdr3_nt: TGTGCCAGCAGCGTAGAGGGGTCCTACGAGCAGTACTTC
cdr3_aa: CASSVEGSYEQYF

d_call: TRBD2
clone_size: -
j_call: TRBJ2-3
v_call: TRBV20-1
cdr3_nt: TGCAGTGCTAGAGTTCGGGGGGGTTGGGGGGCCCGCGATACGCAGTATTTT
cdr3_aa: CSARVRGGWGARDTQYF

d_call: -
clone_size: -
j_call: TRBJ1-1
v_call: TRBV20-1
cdr3_nt: TGCAGTGCCATGGGGCAGCATGGGACTGAAGCTTTCTTT
cdr3_aa: CSAMGQHGTEAFF

d_call: -
clone_size: many
j_call: TRBJ2-3
v_call: TRBV5-1
cdr3_nt: TGCGCCAGCAGTACCAGTTATAGCACAGATACGCAGTATTTT
cdr3_aa: CASSTSYSTDTQYF

d_call: -
clone_size: many
j_call: TRBJ1-4
v_call: TRBV5-1
cdr3_nt: TGCGCCAGCAGCTTACACGGGATGGAGGAAAAACTGTTTTTT
cdr3_aa: CASSLHGMEEKLFF

d_call: -
clone_size: many
j_call: TRBJ2-7
v_call: TRBV19
cdr3_nt: TGTGCCAGTAGTATAGGTCAGCGGACCTACGAGCAGTACTTC
cdr3_aa: CASSIGQRTYEQYF

d_call: -
clone_size: many
j_call: TRBJ2-1
v_call: TRBV3-1
cdr3_nt: TGTGCCAGCAGCGCCTACCTTGACAATGAGCAGTTCTTC
cdr3_aa: CASSAYLDNEQFF

d_call: -
clone_size: many
j_call: TRBJ1-3
v_call: TRBV27
cdr3_nt: TGTGCCAGCAGCCGACAGAGGGGGTCGGGAAACACCATATATTTT
cdr3_aa: CASSRQRGSGNTIYF

d_call: -
clone_size: few
j_call: TRBJ1-3
v_call: TRBV3-1
cdr3_nt: TGTGCCAGCAGCCGAGTCCTCGGCATTTCTGGAAACACCATATATTTT
cdr3_aa: CASSRVLGISGNTIYF

d_call: -
clone_size: many
j_call: TRBJ2-3
v_call: TRBV20-1
cdr3_nt: TGCAGTGCCGACGAGGTTGGAGCGCCTAGCACAGATACGCAGTATTTT
cdr3_aa: CSADEVGAPSTDTQYF

d_call: -
clone_size: few
j_call: TRBJ2-2
v_call: TRBV7-3
cdr3_nt: TGTGCCAGCAGCCCCAGCAGGGCCGCGAACACCGGGGAGCTGTTTTTT
cdr3_aa: CASSPSRAANTGELFF

d_call: TRBD1
clone_size: many
j_call: TRBJ1-2
v_call: TRBV12-3/TRBV12-4
cdr3_nt: TGTGCCAGCAGTTTGGCGACAGGGGAAGTCTACACCTTC
cdr3_aa: CASSLATGEVYTF

d_call: -
clone_size: many
j_call: TRBJ1-2
v_call: TRBV9
cdr3_nt: TGTGCCAGCAGCCCCACCGACGGTGTCTATGGCTACACCTTC
cdr3_aa: CASSPTDGVYGYTF

d_call: -
clone_size: many
j_call: TRBJ2-3
v_call: TRBV10-3
cdr3_nt: TGTGCCATCAGTGAGTCGAAGGGGCTGACTAGCACAGATACGCAGTATTTT
cdr3_aa: CAISESKGLTSTDTQYF

d_call: -
clone_size: many
j_call: TRBJ2-7
v_call: TRBV5-6
cdr3_nt: TGTGCCAGCAGCTTGGTGCTCAGCTCCTACGAGCAGTACTTC
cdr3_aa: CASSLVLSSYEQYF

d_call: -
clone_size: many
j_call: TRBJ2-6
v_call: TRBV2
cdr3_nt: TGTGCCAGCAGTGAAGAGGGCTCTGGGGCCAACGTCCTGACTTTC
cdr3_aa: CASSEEGSGANVLTF

d_call: -
clone_size: many
j_call: TRBJ2-3
v_call: TRBV28
cdr3_nt: TGTGCCAGCAGGGAGGGGTCGAGCACAGATACGCAGTATTTT
cdr3_aa: CASREGSSTDTQYF

d_call: TRBD1
clone_size: many
j_call: TRBJ2-1
v_call: TRBV7-9
cdr3_nt: TGTGCCAGCAGCACGGACAGGGGGTCATGGGATGAGCAGTTCTTC
cdr3_aa: CASSTDRGSWDEQFF

d_call: -
clone_size: few
j_call: TRBJ1-5
v_call: TRBV19
cdr3_nt: TGTGCCAGTAAGCCAACAGAAATGAAAGGCAATCAGCCCCAGCATTTT
cdr3_aa: CASKPTEMKGNQPQHF

d_call: TRBD1
clone_size: -
j_call: TRBJ1-2
v_call: TRBV12-3/TRBV12-4
cdr3_nt: TGTGCCAGCAGTTTATCGGGGACAGAAAGAGGCAACGGCTACACCTTC
cdr3_aa: CASSLSGTERGNGYTF

d_call: TRBD1
clone_size: many
j_call: TRBJ2-7
v_call: TRBV6-2/TRBV6-3
cdr3_nt: TGTGCCAGCAGTGCTGACAGGGCTGGGTCCTACGAGCAGTACTTC
cdr3_aa: CASSADRAGSYEQYF

d_call: -
clone_size: many
j_call: TRBJ1-2
v_call: TRBV10-3
cdr3_nt: TGTGCCATCACCGGGGACCCGACAGTGCCTATCGGCTACACCTTC
cdr3_aa: CAITGDPTVPIGYTF

d_call: -
clone_size: many
j_call: TRBJ1-2
v_call: TRBV6-1
cdr3_nt: TGTGCCAGCAGTGATGGGGGGGGACGAACCTATGGCTACACCTTC
cdr3_aa: CASSDGGGRTYGYTF

d_call: TRBD2
clone_size: many
j_call: TRBJ2-3
v_call: TRBV19
cdr3_nt: TGTGCCAGTAGCAAACCGGGACTAACTGGCACAGATACGCAGTATTTT
cdr3_aa: CASSKPGLTGTDTQYF

d_call: TRBD2
clone_size: few
j_call: TRBJ2-3
v_call: TRBV27
cdr3_nt: TGTGCCAGCAGTTCAGGACTAGCGAGGACAGATACGCAGTATTTT
cdr3_aa: CASSSGLARTDTQYF

d_call: -
clone_size: -
j_call: TRBJ1-1
v_call: TRBV2
cdr3_nt: TGTGCCAGCAGAAGACAGAATGAAGCTTTCTTT
cdr3_aa: CASRRQNEAFF

d_call: TRBD2
clone_size: many
j_call: TRBJ2-1
v_call: TRBV7-9
cdr3_nt: TGTGCCAGCAGCTTAGCGGCTGGACTAGCGGGAGTGTACAATGAGCAGTTCTTC
cdr3_aa: CASSLAAGLAGVYNEQFF

d_call: -
clone_size: -
j_call: TRBJ1-5
v_call: TRBV6-2/TRBV6-3
cdr3_nt: TGTGCCAGCAGTTACATGGATGTAAATAGCAATCAGCCCCAGCATTTT
cdr3_aa: CASSYMDVNSNQPQHF

d_call: -
clone_size: many
j_call: TRBJ2-2
v_call: TRBV20-1
cdr3_nt: TGCAGTGCTAGGGGCAGGGGAGGGAACACCGGGGAGCTGTTTTTT
cdr3_aa: CSARGRGGNTGELFF

d_call: -
clone_size: many
j_call: TRBJ2-5
v_call: TRBV12-3/TRBV12-4
cdr3_nt: TGTGCCAGCAGTTACACCGAGGAGACCCAGTACTTC
cdr3_aa: CASSYTEETQYF

d_call: -
clone_size: many
j_call: TRBJ1-2
v_call: TRBV4-1
cdr3_nt: TGCGCCAGCAGACAGACATCCGGGGGTGCGTACTATGGCTACACCTTC
cdr3_aa: CASRQTSGGAYYGYTF

d_call: -
clone_size: many
j_call: TRBJ2-2
v_call: TRBV19
cdr3_nt: TGTGCCAGTAGGGGCCCCGGGGAGCTGTTTTTT
cdr3_aa: CASRGPGELFF

d_call: TRBD2
clone_size: few
j_call: TRBJ2-3
v_call: TRBV6-5
cdr3_nt: TGTGCCAGCAGTCTTACTAGCGGGTACCTTAGCACAGATACGCAGTATTTT
cdr3_aa: CASSLTSGYLSTDTQYF

d_call: -
clone_size: many
j_call: TRBJ2-5
v_call: TRBV5-6
cdr3_nt: TGTGCCAGCAGCTTGGAACGCGGGACGGGTGGTGAGACCCAGTACTTC
cdr3_aa: CASSLERGTGGETQYF

d_call: -
clone_size: many
j_call: TRBJ2-7
v_call: TRBV20-1
cdr3_nt: TGCAGTGCTAGCCGCCCAGGGGAAGTCGAGCAGTACTTC
cdr3_aa: CSASRPGEVEQYF

d_call: TRBD1
clone_size: many
j_call: TRBJ1-4
v_call: TRBV4-2
cdr3_nt: TGTGCCAGCAGCCAAGGACAGGGGGGCGAAAAACTGTTTTTT
cdr3_aa: CASSQGQGGEKLFF

d_call: TRBD2
clone_size: many
j_call: TRBJ2-3
v_call: TRBV19
cdr3_nt: TGTGCCAGTAGTATATGGACTAGCGGGGGAACAGATACGCAGTATTTT
cdr3_aa: CASSIWTSGGTDTQYF

d_call: -
clone_size: many
j_call: TRBJ1-3
v_call: TRBV9
cdr3_nt: TGTGCCAGCAGCGCCTTGGGGAGAAACACCATATATTTT
cdr3_aa: CASSALGRNTIYF

d_call: -
clone_size: many
j_call: TRBJ1-5
v_call: TRBV27
cdr3_nt: TGTGCCAGCAGTTTTGGAGGGAAACAGCCCCAGCATTTT
cdr3_aa: CASSFGGKQPQHF

d_call: TRBD1
clone_size: few
j_call: TRBJ1-1
v_call: TRBV4-2
cdr3_nt: TGTGCCAGCAGCCAACTTACCACAGGGGGCACTGAAGCTTTCTTT
cdr3_aa: CASSQLTTGGTEAFF